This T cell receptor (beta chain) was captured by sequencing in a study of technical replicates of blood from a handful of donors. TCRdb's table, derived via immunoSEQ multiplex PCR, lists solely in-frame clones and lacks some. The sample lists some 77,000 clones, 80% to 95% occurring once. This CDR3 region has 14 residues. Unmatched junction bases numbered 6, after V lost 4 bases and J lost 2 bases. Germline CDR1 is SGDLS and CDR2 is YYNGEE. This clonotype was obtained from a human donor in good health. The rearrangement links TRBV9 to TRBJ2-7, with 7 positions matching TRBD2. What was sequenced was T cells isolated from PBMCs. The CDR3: CASSPRAGTYEQYF. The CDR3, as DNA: TGTGCCAGCAGCCCTCGAGCGGGGACCTACGAGCAGTACTTC.